This TCR beta chain was sequenced for a study of T cells expressing NK-cell markers. At the level of the study: The eight sequenced donors comprised seven who were HCMV-seropositive and one who was seronegative.

Following a re-call of the 5' RACE reads, TCRdb has one entry per CDR3 protein and lacks DNA. This repertoire comprises under 500,000 distinct CDR3 sequences; its ten largest clones make up about 7.1%. The CDR3 extends over 14 amino acids. The germline V gene encodes CDR1 LNHDA and CDR2 SQIVND (reference sequence). This sequence was found in a woman between 18 and 70 years old in good health. The chain recombines TRBV19 with TRBJ2-2; the D gene TCRdb calls, TRBD1, cannot be checked with no DNA. The specimen was blood T cells: a sorted CD56 or NKG2C T cell subset, CD4+ or CD8+ T cells, or bulk PBMC T cells (not recorded which). CDR3 residues: CASSGTEDTGELFF.